This TCR beta chain came from a study of identical twins. TCRdb reprocessed the 5' RACE reads via MiXCR and lists one record per CDR3 protein. The sample lists 1,800,000 or so distinct CDR3 sequences, 25% to 35% seen once, with around 0.3% in the top ten. Healthy Caucasians, and only they, were the donors. The V end was cut by 3 bases, the J end by 3 bases, with 24 bases between. CDR3 length: 18 amino acids. The V gene's germline CDR1 is LGHNA and CDR2 YNFKEQ. Turning to this clonotype: Its antigen is currently unknown.

Points from the study as a whole: Invariant cells of the MAIT and iNKT types might have partly distorted the zero-insertion analyses. Cord blood beta clonotypes present at high abundance carried fewer insertions; no such pattern appeared in memory repertoires. Excess twin sharing in beta out-of-frame sequences was weaker.

This sequence joins TRBV4-2 and TRBJ2-7, with a weak D call TRBD2 (6 bases). This clonotype was sampled from a newborn girl in good health. The sequenced sample consisted of cord blood. This CDR3 is CASSQTGLNDRHLYEQYF. For the CDR3, the DNA is TGTGCCAGCAGCCAGACGGGACTTAATGATAGGCATCTCTACGAGCAGTACTTC.